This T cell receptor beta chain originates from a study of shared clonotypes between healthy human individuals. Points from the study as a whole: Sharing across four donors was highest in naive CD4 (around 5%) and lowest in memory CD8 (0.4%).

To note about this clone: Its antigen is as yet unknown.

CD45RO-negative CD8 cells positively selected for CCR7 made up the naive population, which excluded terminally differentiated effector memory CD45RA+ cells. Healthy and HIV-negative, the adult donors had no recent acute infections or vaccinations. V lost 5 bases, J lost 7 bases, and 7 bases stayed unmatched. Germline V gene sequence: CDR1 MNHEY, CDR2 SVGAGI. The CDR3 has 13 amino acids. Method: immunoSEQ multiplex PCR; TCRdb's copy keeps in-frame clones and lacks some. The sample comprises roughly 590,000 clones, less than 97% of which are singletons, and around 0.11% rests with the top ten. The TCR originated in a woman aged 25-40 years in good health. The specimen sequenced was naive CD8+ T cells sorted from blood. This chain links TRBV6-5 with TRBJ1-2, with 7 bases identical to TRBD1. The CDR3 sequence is CASSTFRGIGYTF. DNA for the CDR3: TGTGCCAGCAGTACCTTCAGGGGGATTGGCTACACCTTC.